Sequencing of this TCR beta chain was carried out in a study of cytomegalovirus exposure and HLA in healthy donors. V gave up 6 bases and J gave up 7 bases, with 16 bases separating them. The CDR3 spans 13 residues. Germline CDR1 MNHNS, CDR2 SASEGT. PCR employed 60 Vbeta and 13 Jbeta primers. TCRdb's table, derived via immunoSEQ multiplex PCR, lists solely in-frame clones and lacks some. Seen here are some 150,000 clones, under 80% observed once, and the top ten hold roughly 4.2%. The material sequenced was PBMCs. The receptor was derived from a man aged 35-49 years in good health and CMV-seronegative. The rearrangement uses TRBV6-1 and TRBJ2-7; perhaps TRBD1 as D (6 bases). The CDR3 coding sequence is TGTGCCAGCAGCCTACAGGGTAGGAGGGAGCAGTACTTC. This codes for CASSLQGRREQYF.